Listed here are 8 T cell receptor beta chains from one sample, sequenced in a study of OX40 agonist ivuxolimab in advanced cancers. Profiled with immunoSEQ multiplex PCR; TCRdb holds only in-frame clones, not every one. In the table there are nearly 70,000 clones, roughly 90% of which are singletons. Sequences were derived from CD4+ or CD8+ T cells sorted from blood, sampled in a trial of the OX40 agonist ivuxolimab. These receptor sequences come from an adult with an advanced solid tumor such as melanoma, head and neck, liver or kidney cancer.

The chain combines TRBV5-5 with TRBJ2-3, with a possible D match to TRBD1 (6 bases). This CDR3 region has 16 residues. Trimming shortened V by 4 bases and J by 2 bases, and 17 bases separated the two germline ends. The V gene's germline CDR1 is SGHKS and CDR2 YYEKEE (reference sequence). The CDR3 bases are TGTGCCAGCAGCGGGTTGTCAGGGGATCCCACAGATACGCAGTATTTT. The encoded protein is CASSGLSGDPTDTQYF. Full variable domain (remainder filled in from reference TRBV5-5 and TRBJ2-3): DAGVTQSPTHLIKTRGQQVTLRCSPISGHKSVSWYQQVLGQGPQFIFQYYEKEERGRGNFPDRFSARQFPNYSSELNVNALLLGDSALYLCASSGLSGDPTDTQYFGPGTRLTVL.

The V call is TRBV7-9, the J call TRBJ2-5; D call uncertain. CDR3 size: 13 residues. In germline, CDR1 is SEHNR, CDR2 FQNEAQ (reference sequence). V was pared by 4 bases and J by 4 bases, with 10 bases between. CDR3 region: CASSSNGRETQYF. The CDR3 bases are TGTGCCAGCAGCTCTAACGGGCGAGAGACCCAGTACTTC.

J is TRBJ1-1 and V is TRBV19; maybe TRBD1 (5 bases). The CDR3 is 16 residues long. With 5 bases removed from V and 1 base from J, the gap between germline ends came to 17 bases. Germline loops: CDR1 LNHDA, CDR2 SQIVND (reference sequence). The CDR3 nucleotides read TGTGCCAGTAGTGTTGGGACGGGATATGGGAACACTGAAGCTTTCTTT. Amino acids: CASSVGTGYGNTEAFF.

CDR3 loop: CASSFTYEQYF. The CDR3, as DNA: TGTGCCAGCAGCTTTACCTACGAGCAGTACTTC. The V call is TRBV7-2, the J call TRBJ2-7; D unclear. This CDR3 spans 11 amino acids. From germline, CDR1 is SGHTA and CDR2 FQGNSA. Trimming cost V 3 bases and J 2 bases, with 2 bases left between them.

This clone was found a few times. This rearrangement joins TRBV5-1 to TRBJ2-5; D is tentatively TRBD1 or TRBD2 (5 bases each). This CDR3 is built from 15 residues. Germline V gives CDR1 SGHRS, CDR2 YFSETQ. Trimming left V 1 base short and J 1 base short, with 11 bases between. The chain's CDR3 is CASSLSGRSQETQYF. CDR3 DNA sequence: TGCGCCAGCAGCTTGTCGGGGCGTTCCCAAGAGACCCAGTACTTC. Combining the CDR3 with reference TRBV5-1 and TRBJ2-5 gives the whole variable domain KAGVTQTPRYLIKTRGQQVTLSCSPISGHRSVSWYQQTPGQGLQFLFEYFSETQRNKGNFPGRFSGRQFSNSRSEMNVSTLELGDSALYLCASSLSGRSQETQYFGPGTRLLVL.

The rearrangement links TRBV6-1 to TRBJ2-5, with a tentative D call TRBD1 (6 bases). V was clipped by 8 bases and J by 3 bases, with 19 bases between them. This CDR3 comprises 15 residues. Germline CDR1 and CDR2: MNHNS and SASEGT. The DNA of the CDR3 is TGTGCCAGCCACCTTAATGGCCGGACAGAAGAGACCCAGTACTTC. It specifies CASHLNGRTEETQYF.

The chain is built from TRBV7-2 and TRBJ1-6; D gene uncertain. CDR3 length: 13 amino acids. The V gene lost 4 bases and the J gene lost 8 bases, with 9 bases spanning the gap. Germline V lookup: CDR1 SGHTA, CDR2 FQGNSA. The DNA for the CDR3 is TGTGCCAGCAGCTCCATTTCCGATTCACCCCTCCACTTT. This gives the protein CASSSISDSPLHF.

The rearrangement links TRBV5-8 to TRBJ1-1; 9 nucleotides line up with TRBD1. V gave up 4 bases and J gave up 10 bases; unmatched junction bases: 8. The CDR3 runs 13 residues. The V gene's germline CDR1 is SGHTS and CDR2 YDEGEE. CDR3 DNA: TGTGCCAGCAGCAAAACAGGGGGCAGGGGAGCTTTCTTT. It codes for CASSKTGGRGAFF.